The 9 T cell receptor beta chains given below trace back to one sample, sequenced in a study of blood T cell repertoires in COVID-19. Profiling relied on immunoSEQ multiplex PCR, and the TCRdb table lists in-frame clones only, not all of them. Altogether 200,000 to 300,000 clones are present, around 86% being singletons, with the ten largest covering less than 4%. What was sequenced was peripheral blood. The origin of the receptors is a woman aged 25 to 39 who had recovered from COVID-19.

The CDR3 DNA follows: TGCGCCAGCAGGCGTACCGGGACAGGGAATTCACCCCTCCACTTT. The encoded protein is CASRRTGTGNSPLHF. The gene calls are TRBV5-1 and TRBJ1-6; 9 nucleotides line up with TRBD1. This CDR3 spans 15 amino acids. Looked up from germline, CDR1 is SGHRS and CDR2 is YFSETQ. V shed 5 bases and J 7 bases; nucleotides not matched to a gene: 7.

V and J are TRBV2 and TRBJ1-2; 10 bases are shared with TRBD1. The length of the CDR3 is 14 residues. Germline trimming cut 7 bases from V and 8 bases from J; bases unmatched to any gene: 10. Germline CDR1 and CDR2: SNHLY and FYNNEI. The CDR3 DNA is TGTGCCAGCAATAGGCGACAGGGGGCAATAGGCTACACCTTC. It specifies CASNRRQGAIGYTF.

The genes are TRBV15 and TRBJ1-1; D unresolved. Trimming stripped 0 bases from V and 6 bases from J, with 23 bases between. This CDR3 contains 18 residues. The germline V gene has CDR1 LNHNV and CDR2 YYDKDF (reference sequence). The chain's CDR3 is CATSRDAVQAMILPEAFF. Here the CDR3 DNA reads TGTGCCACCAGCAGAGACGCAGTTCAGGCTATGATTCTGCCTGAAGCTTTCTTT.

The chain combines TRBV18 with TRBJ2-7, with D tentatively TRBD1 (6 bases). Per the germline V gene, CDR1 is KGHSH and CDR2 is LQKENI. The CDR3 runs 14 residues. V dropped 1 base and J dropped 3 bases, with 10 bases sitting between them. For the CDR3, the DNA is TGTGCCAGCTCACCACAGGACAGAGACTACGAGCAGTACTTC. Residues: CASSPQDRDYEQYF.

The chain carries TRBV9 and TRBJ2-1; 7 bases map to TRBD2. V trimming: 0 bases; J trimming: 4 bases; junction bases outside the gene matches: 4. The CDR3 covers 15 residues. Germline CDR1 and CDR2: SGDLS and YYNGEE. The DNA for the CDR3 is TGTGCCAGCAGCGTAGACCTAGCGGAATACAATGAGCAGTTCTTC. Residues: CASSVDLAEYNEQFF.

The rearrangement joins TRBV5-4 to TRBJ1-2; 7 bases are a match to TRBD1. Trimming took 0 bases from V and 1 from J; bases not matched to a gene: 3. There are 15 residues in the CDR3. Germline-derived CDR1 and CDR2 are SGHNT and YYREEE (reference sequence). The CDR3 coding sequence is TGTGCCAGCAGCTTGGCCGGGACAGATAACTATGGCTACACCTTC. It specifies CASSLAGTDNYGYTF.

The chain links TRBV2 to TRBJ2-7, with 9 bases matching TRBD2. V gave up 6 bases and J gave up 0 bases; unmatched junction bases: 3. Germline V gene sequence: CDR1 SNHLY, CDR2 FYNNEI. The CDR3 is 14 residues long. The CDR3 DNA is TGTGCCAGCAGGGCGACTAGCGGCTCCTACGAGCAGTACTTC. Amino acids: CASRATSGSYEQYF.

The chain combines TRBV13 with TRBJ1-3, with D tentatively TRBD1 (6 bases). The V gene lost 5 bases and the J gene lost 2 bases, with 13 bases spanning the gap. The length of the CDR3 is 15 residues. Per germline, CDR1 PRHDT and CDR2 FYEKMQ (reference sequence). CDR3 loop: CASSPEGDTGNTIYF. In DNA, the CDR3 is TGTGCCAGCAGCCCAGAGGGGGATACTGGAAACACCATATATTTT.

V gene TRBV6-5 combines with J gene TRBJ2-3, with D unresolved. Trimming left V 2 bases short and J 4 bases short, with 10 bases between. Germline CDR1 and CDR2: MNHEY and SVGAGI. The CDR3 loop spans 14 amino acids. For the CDR3, the DNA is TGTGCCAGCAGTTACGGCGCAGGCTCAGATACGCAGTATTTT. Translated, it gives CASSYGAGSDTQYF.